The source of this TCR beta chain is a study of T-cell reconstitution after alpha-beta-depleted transplantation in children. Study-level results: After one year, T-cell counts and TCRbeta diversity mostly came from new T cells. Alpha-beta T cells about two months after transplant reportedly derived from several hundred expanded graft clones.

This clonotype was counted a few times. Antigen specificity is unknown. Preparation of the TCRbeta library used unique molecular identifiers. TCRdb recomputed calls from the PCR reads with MiXCR, one row per CDR3 protein. The table shows roughly 100,000 distinct CDR3 sequences, with approximately 6% occurring only once. Germline trimming cut 5 bases from V and 3 bases from J; bases unmatched to any gene: 6. The CDR3 has 15 residues. Germline CDR1 SGHVS, CDR2 FQNEAQ. This chain uses TRBV7-8 with TRBJ2-5, with 10 bases identical to TRBD1. This receptor was obtained from a female patient aged 2-9 years who had a stem cell transplant for Fanconi anemia, so the T cells may come from the graft donor. This sample comprised PBMCs, mostly from graft donor cells, obtained 60 days after TCRalphabeta/CD19-depleted stem cell transplant. CDR3 loop: CASSRDRGRKETQYF. CDR3 in DNA: TGTGCCAGCAGCCGTGACAGGGGGCGCAAAGAGACCCAGTACTTC. Together with reference TRBV7-8 and TRBJ2-5, the CDR3 gives the full variable domain: GAGVSQSPRYKVAKRGQDVALRCDPISGHVSLFWYQQALGQGPEFLTYFQNEAQLDKSGLPSDRFFAERPEGSVSTLKIQRTQQEDSAVYLCASSRDRGRKETQYFGPGTRLLVL.